Below, one T cell receptor (beta chain) is given with its context. Antigen specificity is unknown. This sample stems from a study of T cells expressing NK-cell markers. Findings and limits, study-wide: Among CD8+ T cells from over 5 donors, dominant NKG2C+ clonotypes accounted for about 1.0-7.0%.

Template switching by 5'RACE with UMIs generated the TCR beta cDNA. Reprocessing the 5' RACE reads, TCRdb reports a single entry for every CDR3 protein and omits DNA. This sample's table has about 550,000 distinct CDR3 sequences. The receptor was derived from a young man in good health. Sample: blood T cells: a sorted CD56 or NKG2C T cell subset, CD4+ or CD8+ T cells, or bulk PBMC T cells (not recorded which).

CDR3 loop: CASSQGAWETQYF. The chain carries TRBV4-1 and TRBJ2-5; lacking DNA, the TRBD1 call made by TCRdb goes unchecked. The length of the CDR3 is 13 residues. Germline assignment: CDR1 MGHRA and CDR2 YSYEKL.